The 2 T cell receptor beta chains presented below share a single source sample, sequenced in a study of T cell responses to AZD1222 COVID-19 vaccine. Sequencing used immunoSEQ multiplex PCR; TCRdb keeps in-frame clones, though not all of them. The top ten hold approximately 8.8% of the sample, which has around 130,000 clones, 80% to 90% seen once. The sequences come from peripheral blood, collected on day 0 of AZD1222 vaccination. The source of these receptors is an adult in good health.

The CDR3, as DNA: TGTGCCAGTAGTCTCTATAGCGGGGGGAACACTGAAGCTTTCTTT. Protein sequence: CASSLYSGGNTEAFF. The rearrangement uses TRBV19 and TRBJ1-1; D may be TRBD1 (5 bases). The CDR3 extends over 15 amino acids. The germline V and J ends were trimmed by 5 bases and 1 base, with 14 bases remaining between them. The germline V gene encodes CDR1 LNHDA and CDR2 SQIVND (reference sequence).

V gene TRBV19 combines with J gene TRBJ1-5; D unresolved. Trimming took 7 bases from V and 0 from J, leaving 10 bases between them. Per germline, CDR1 LNHDA and CDR2 SQIVND (reference sequence). CDR3 size: 14 residues. CDR3 bases: TGTGCCAGTACCGGCGGGGTTAGCAATCAGCCCCAGCATTTT. Protein sequence: CASTGGVSNQPQHF.